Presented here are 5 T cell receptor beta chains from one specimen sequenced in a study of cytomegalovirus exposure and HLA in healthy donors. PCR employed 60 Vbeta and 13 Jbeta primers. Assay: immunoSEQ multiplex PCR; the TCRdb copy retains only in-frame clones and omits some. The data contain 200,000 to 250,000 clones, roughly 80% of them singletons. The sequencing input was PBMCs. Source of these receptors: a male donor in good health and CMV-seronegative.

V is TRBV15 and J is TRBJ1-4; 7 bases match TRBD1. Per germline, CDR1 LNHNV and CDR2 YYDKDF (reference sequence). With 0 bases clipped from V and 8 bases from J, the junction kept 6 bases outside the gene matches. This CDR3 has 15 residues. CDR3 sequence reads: CATSRDRAGGEKLFF. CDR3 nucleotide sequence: TGTGCCACCAGCAGAGATCGGGCAGGGGGGGAAAAACTGTTTTTT. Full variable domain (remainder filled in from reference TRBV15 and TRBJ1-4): DAMVIQNPRYQVTQFGKPVTLSCSQTLNHNVMYWYQQKSSQAPKLLFHYYDKDFNNEADTPDNFQSRRPNTSFCFLDIRSPGLGDTAMYLCATSRDRAGGEKLFFGSGTQLSVL.

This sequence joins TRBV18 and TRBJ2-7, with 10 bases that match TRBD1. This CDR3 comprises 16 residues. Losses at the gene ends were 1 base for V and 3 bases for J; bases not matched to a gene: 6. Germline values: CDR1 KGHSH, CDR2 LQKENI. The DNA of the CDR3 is TGTGCCAGCTCACCACAGGGGACAGGGGAGGGCTACGAGCAGTACTTC. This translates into CASSPQGTGEGYEQYF. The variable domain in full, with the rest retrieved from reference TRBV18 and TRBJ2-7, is NAGVMQNPRHLVRRRGQEARLRCSPMKGHSHVYWYRQLPEEGLKFMVYLQKENIIDESGMPKERFSAEFPKEGPSILRIQQVVRGDSAAYFCASSPQGTGEGYEQYFGPGTRLTVT.

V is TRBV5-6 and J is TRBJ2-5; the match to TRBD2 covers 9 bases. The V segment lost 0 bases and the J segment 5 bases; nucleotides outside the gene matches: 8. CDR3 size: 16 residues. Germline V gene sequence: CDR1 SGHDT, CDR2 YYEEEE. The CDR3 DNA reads TGTGCCAGCAGCTTGGCTCTGCGGGAGGGCCAGGAGACCCAGTACTTC. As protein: CASSLALREGQETQYF.

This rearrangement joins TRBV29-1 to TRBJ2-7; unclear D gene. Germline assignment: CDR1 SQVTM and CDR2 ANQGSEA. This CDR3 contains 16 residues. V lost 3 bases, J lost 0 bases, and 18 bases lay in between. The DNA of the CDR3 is TGCAGCGTTGAGTACCTATCGACGGAGAGCTCCTACGAGCAGTACTTC. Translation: CSVEYLSTESSYEQYF.

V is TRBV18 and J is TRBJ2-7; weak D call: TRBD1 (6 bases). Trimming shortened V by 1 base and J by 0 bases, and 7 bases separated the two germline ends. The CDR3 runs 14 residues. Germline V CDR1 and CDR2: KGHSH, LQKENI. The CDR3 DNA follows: TGTGCCAGCTCACCACAGGGGGTCTCCTACGAGCAGTACTTC. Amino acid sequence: CASSPQGVSYEQYF.